One T cell receptor beta chain is described in this entry. TCRdb's copy holds only in-frame clones and misses some; the assay was immunoSEQ multiplex PCR. Here the sample spans over 250,000 clones, about 90% being singletons. The germline gives CDR1 LNHDA, CDR2 SQIVND (reference sequence). The CDR3 contains 16 residues. V gave up 7 bases and J gave up 0 bases, with 16 bases separating them. The data are from a study of blood T cell repertoires in COVID-19. Study details: PBMCs, B-cell-depleted T cells, or T cells were the source of the cDNA or gDNA that made up the material.

The material sequenced was peripheral blood. J is TRBJ1-5 and V is TRBV19; TRBD1 is a possible D gene (6 bases). This TCR was recovered from a woman in her forties or fifties with COVID-19, enrolled during active disease. The CDR3 bases are TGTGCCAGTAAGTGGGACACGACTTATAGCAATCAGCCCCAGCATTTT. This translates into CASKWDTTYSNQPQHF.